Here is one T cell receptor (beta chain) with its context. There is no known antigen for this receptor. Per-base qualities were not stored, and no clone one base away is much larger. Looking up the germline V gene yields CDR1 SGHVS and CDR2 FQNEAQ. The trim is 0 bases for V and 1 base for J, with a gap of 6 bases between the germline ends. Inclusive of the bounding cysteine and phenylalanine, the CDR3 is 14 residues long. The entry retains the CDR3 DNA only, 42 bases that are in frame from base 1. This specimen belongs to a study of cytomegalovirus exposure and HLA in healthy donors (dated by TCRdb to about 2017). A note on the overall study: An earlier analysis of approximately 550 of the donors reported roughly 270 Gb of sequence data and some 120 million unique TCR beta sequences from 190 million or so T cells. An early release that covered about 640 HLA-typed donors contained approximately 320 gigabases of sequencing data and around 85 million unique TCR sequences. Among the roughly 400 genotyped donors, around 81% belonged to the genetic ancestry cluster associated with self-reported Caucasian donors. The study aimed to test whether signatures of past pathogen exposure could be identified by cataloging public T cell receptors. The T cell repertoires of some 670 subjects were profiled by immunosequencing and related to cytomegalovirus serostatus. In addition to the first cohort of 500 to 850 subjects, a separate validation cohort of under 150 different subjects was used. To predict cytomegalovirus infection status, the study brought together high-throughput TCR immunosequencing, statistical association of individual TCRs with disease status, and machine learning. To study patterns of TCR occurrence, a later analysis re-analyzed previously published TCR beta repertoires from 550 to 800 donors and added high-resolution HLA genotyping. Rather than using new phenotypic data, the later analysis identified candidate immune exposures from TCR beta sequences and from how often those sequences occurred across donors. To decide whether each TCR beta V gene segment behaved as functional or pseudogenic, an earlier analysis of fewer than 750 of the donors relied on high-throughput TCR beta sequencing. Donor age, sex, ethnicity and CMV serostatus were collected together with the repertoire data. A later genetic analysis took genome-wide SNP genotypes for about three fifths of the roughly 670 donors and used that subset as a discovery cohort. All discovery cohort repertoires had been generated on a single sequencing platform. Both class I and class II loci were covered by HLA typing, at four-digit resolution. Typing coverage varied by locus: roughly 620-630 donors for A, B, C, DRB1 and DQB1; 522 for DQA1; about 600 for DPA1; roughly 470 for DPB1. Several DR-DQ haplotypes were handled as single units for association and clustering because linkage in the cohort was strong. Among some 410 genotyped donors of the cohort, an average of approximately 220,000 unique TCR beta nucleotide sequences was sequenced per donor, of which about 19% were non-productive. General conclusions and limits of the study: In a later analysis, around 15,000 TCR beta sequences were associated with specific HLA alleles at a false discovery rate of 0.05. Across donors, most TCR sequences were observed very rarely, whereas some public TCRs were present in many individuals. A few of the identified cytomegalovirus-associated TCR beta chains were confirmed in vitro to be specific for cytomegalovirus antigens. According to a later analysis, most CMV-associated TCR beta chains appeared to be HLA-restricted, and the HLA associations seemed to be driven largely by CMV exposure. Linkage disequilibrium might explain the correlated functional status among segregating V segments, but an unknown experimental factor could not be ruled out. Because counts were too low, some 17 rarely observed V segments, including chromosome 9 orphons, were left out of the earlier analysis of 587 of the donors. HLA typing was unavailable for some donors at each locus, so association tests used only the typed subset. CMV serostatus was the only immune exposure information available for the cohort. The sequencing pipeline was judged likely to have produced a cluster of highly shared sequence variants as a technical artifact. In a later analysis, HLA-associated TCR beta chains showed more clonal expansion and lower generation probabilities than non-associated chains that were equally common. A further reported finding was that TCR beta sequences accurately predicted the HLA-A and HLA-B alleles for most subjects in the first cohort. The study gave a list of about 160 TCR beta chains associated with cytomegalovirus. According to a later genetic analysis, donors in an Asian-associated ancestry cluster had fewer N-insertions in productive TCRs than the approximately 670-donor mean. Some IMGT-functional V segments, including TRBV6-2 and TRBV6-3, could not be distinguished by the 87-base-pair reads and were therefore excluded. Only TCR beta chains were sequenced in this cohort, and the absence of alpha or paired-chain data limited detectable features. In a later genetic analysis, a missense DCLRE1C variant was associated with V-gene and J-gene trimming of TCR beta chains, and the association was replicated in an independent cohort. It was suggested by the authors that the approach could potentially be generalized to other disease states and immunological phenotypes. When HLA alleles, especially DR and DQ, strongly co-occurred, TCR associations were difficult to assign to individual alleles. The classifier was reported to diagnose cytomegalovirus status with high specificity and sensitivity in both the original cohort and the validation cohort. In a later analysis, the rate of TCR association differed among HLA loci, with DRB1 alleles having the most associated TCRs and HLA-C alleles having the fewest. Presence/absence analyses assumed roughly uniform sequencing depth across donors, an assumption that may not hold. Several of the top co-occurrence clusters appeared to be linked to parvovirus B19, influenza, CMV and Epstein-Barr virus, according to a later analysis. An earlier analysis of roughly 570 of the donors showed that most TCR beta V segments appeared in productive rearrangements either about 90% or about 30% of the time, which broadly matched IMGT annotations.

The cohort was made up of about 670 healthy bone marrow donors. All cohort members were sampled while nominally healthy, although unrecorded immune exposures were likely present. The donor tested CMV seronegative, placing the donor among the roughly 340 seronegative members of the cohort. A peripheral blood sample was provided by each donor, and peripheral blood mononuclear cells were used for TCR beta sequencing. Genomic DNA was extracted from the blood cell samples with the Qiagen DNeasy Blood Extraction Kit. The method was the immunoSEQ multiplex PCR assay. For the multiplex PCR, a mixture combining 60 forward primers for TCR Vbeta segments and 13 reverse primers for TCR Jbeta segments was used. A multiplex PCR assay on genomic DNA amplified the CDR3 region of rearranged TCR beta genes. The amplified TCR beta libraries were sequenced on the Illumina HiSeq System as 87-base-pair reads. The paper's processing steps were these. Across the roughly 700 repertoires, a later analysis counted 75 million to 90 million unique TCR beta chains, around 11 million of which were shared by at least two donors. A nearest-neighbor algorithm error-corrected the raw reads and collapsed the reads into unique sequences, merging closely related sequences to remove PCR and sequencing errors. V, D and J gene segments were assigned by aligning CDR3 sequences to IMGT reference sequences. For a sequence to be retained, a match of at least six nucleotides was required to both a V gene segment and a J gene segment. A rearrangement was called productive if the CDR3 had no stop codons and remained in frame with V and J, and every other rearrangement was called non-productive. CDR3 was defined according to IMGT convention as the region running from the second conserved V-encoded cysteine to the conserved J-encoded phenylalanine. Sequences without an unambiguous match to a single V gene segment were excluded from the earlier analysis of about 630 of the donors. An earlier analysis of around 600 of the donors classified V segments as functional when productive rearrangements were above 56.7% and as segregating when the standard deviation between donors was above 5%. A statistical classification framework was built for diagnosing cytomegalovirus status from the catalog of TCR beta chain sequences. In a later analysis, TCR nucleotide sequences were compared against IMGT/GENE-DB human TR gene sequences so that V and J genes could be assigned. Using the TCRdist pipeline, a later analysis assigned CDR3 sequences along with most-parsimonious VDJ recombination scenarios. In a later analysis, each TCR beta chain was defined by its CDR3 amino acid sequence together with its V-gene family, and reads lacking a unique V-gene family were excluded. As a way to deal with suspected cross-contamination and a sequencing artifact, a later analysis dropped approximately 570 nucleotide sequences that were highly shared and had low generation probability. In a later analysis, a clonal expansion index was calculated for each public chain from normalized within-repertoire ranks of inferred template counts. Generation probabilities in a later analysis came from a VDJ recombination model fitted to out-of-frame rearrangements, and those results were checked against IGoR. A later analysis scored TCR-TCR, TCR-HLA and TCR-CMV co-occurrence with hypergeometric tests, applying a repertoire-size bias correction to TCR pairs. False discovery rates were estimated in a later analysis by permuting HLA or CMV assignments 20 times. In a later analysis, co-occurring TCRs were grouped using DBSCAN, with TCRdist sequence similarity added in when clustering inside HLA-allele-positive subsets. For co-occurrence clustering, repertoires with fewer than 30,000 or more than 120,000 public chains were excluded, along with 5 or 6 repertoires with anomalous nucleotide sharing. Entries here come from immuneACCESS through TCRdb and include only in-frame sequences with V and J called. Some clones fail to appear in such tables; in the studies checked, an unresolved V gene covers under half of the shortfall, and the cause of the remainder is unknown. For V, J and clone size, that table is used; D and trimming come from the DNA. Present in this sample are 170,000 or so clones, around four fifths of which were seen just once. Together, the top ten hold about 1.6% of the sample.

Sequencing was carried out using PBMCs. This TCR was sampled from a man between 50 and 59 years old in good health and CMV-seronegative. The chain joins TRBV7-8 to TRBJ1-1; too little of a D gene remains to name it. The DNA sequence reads TGTGCCAGCAGCTTAGCAGAGAAGAACACTGAAGCTTTCTTT. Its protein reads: CASSLAEKNTEAFF. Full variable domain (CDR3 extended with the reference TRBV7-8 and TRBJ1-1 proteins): GAGVSQSPRYKVAKRGQDVALRCDPISGHVSLFWYQQALGQGPEFLTYFQNEAQLDKSGLPSDRFFAERPEGSVSTLKIQRTQQEDSAVYLCASSLAEKNTEAFFGQGTRLTVV.